This TCR beta chain stems from a study of cytomegalovirus exposure and HLA in healthy donors. Across the whole study: As an earlier analysis found, some 180 million T cells yielded about 120 million unique TCR beta sequences. Study-wide results and limits: The study designated some 180 TCR beta chains cytomegalovirus-associated. In vitro assays verified that a few CMV-associated chains recognized CMV antigens specifically. What TCR beta sequences reportedly achieved was accurate prediction of HLA-A and HLA-B alleles in most subjects.

About this clone: As yet, its antigen is unknown.

Primers for the PCR totalled 60 Vbeta and 13 Jbeta. Clones were sequenced by immunoSEQ multiplex PCR, and TCRdb holds only the in-frame ones, with some missing. In the table there are approximately 130,000 clones, approximately 81% of which are singletons. J gave up 6 bases and V 5 bases, and 4 bases lay outside the gene matches. Germline CDR1 is SGHAT and CDR2 is FQNNGV. CDR3 length: 13 amino acids. Specimen: PBMCs. This TCR was recovered from a woman in her thirties or forties in good health and CMV-seronegative. This rearrangement joins TRBV11-2 to TRBJ1-2; 9 bases agree with TRBD1. This chain's CDR3 is CASSNRGRDGYTF. The DNA for the CDR3 is TGTGCCAGCAGCAACAGGGGGCGGGATGGCTACACCTTC.